Following are 17 T cell receptor beta chains from one sample sequenced in a study of blood T cell repertoires in COVID-19. Method: immunoSEQ multiplex PCR; TCRdb's copy keeps in-frame clones and lacks some. Here the sample spans some 200,000 clones, 81% being singletons. Sequencing used PBMCs or T cells enriched from blood (not recorded which). All receptors derive from a woman in her fifties or sixties with acute COVID-19.

The chain combines TRBV19 with TRBJ2-1; a weak D match, TRBD1 (7 bases). CDR1 LNHDA and CDR2 SQIVND come from the germline V gene (reference sequence). V gave up 8 bases and J gave up 8 bases, with 25 bases separating them. This CDR3 is 16 amino acids long. This CDR3 reads CASARQGTLEGDEQFF. The CDR3, as DNA: TGTGCCAGTGCTAGACAGGGAACATTGGAGGGGGATGAGCAGTTCTTC.

The chain joins TRBV5-1 to TRBJ1-4; D may be TRBD1 (5 bases). V was trimmed by 3 bases and J by 7 bases, leaving 13 bases between them. Germline CDR1 SGHRS, CDR2 YFSETQ. The CDR3 totals 14 residues. CDR3 loop: CASSSDGGTEKLFF. In DNA form, the CDR3 reads TGCGCCAGCAGCTCTGATGGGGGGACTGAAAAACTGTTTTTT.

The gene calls are TRBV20-1 and TRBJ2-5; 11 bases are a match to TRBD2. V lost 3 bases and J lost 0; bases outside the gene matches: 3. Germline V gives CDR1 DFQATT, CDR2 SNEGSKA (reference sequence). The CDR3 loop spans 15 amino acids. CDR3 nucleotides: TGCAGTGCTAGTCCTAGCGGGAGGCACCAAGAGACCCAGTACTTC. Protein product: CSASPSGRHQETQYF.

V is TRBV7-8 and J is TRBJ1-4; D is perhaps TRBD1 (5 bases). The CDR3 spans 15 residues. Between the trimmed V and J ends, which lost 3 bases and 8 bases, there was a span of 16 bases. CDR1 is SGHVS, CDR2 FQNEAQ, per germline. CDR3 sequence: CASSFDSVTWEKLFF. CDR3 nucleotide sequence: TGTGCCAGCAGCTTTGACAGCGTCACCTGGGAAAAACTGTTTTTT.

The gene calls are TRBV19 and TRBJ2-3, with D unclear. Per germline, CDR1 LNHDA and CDR2 SQIVND (reference sequence). V lost 4 bases and J 7 bases, leaving 6 bases between the germline ends. The CDR3 has 11 amino acids. The CDR3 coding sequence is TGTGCCAGTAGTAGCGGCTATACGCAGTATTTT. Translation gives CASSSGYTQYF. Using reference TRBV19 and TRBJ2-3 for the parts outside the CDR3, the full variable domain is DGGITQSPKYLFRKEGQNVTLSCEQNLNHDAMYWYRQDPGQGLRLIYYSQIVNDFQKGDIAEGYSVSREKKESFPLTVTSAQKNPTAFYLCASSSGYTQYFGPGTRLTVL.

This chain uses TRBV19 with TRBJ2-2; 9 nucleotides agree with TRBD2. Trimming cost V 4 bases and J 7 bases; bases outside gene matches: 7. Germline V gives CDR1 LNHDA, CDR2 SQIVND (reference sequence). The CDR3 runs to 15 residues. The CDR3 spells CASSTASGIVGELFF. In nucleotides, the CDR3 is TGTGCCAGTAGTACGGCTAGCGGGATTGTCGGGGAGCTGTTTTTT.

The rearrangement uses TRBV27 and TRBJ1-6, with D perhaps TRBD1 (6 bases). V was shortened by 3 bases and J by 6 bases, with 12 bases between the two germline ends. The CDR3 totals 15 residues. Germline CDR1 reads MNHEY; CDR2 reads SMNVEV (reference sequence). CDR3 nucleotide sequence: TGTGCCAGCAGTTTGGTGGGGGCGAGTAATTCACCCCTCCACTTT. Residues: CASSLVGASNSPLHF.

The chain uses TRBV6-4 and TRBJ2-2; TRBD2 aligns across 11 bases. The CDR3 totals 18 residues. The germline V gene has CDR1 MRHNA and CDR2 SNTAGT. Trimming cost V 5 bases and J 0 bases; bases outside gene matches: 8. For the CDR3, the DNA is TGTGCCAGCAGTCCCGGACTAGCGGGTATCTCGAACACCGGGGAGCTGTTTTTT. Its protein product is CASSPGLAGISNTGELFF.

The CDR3 nucleotides read TGTGCCACTGAGCCGGGACTAGCGGGGGGCCCGTGGCAAGAGACCCAGTACTTC. Its protein is CATEPGLAGGPWQETQYF. The rearrangement uses TRBV28 and TRBJ2-5, with 15 bases fitting TRBD2. Germline CDR1 MDHEN, CDR2 SYDVKM. The trim removed 10 bases at V and 2 bases at J, leaving 14 bases unmatched. There are 18 residues in the CDR3.

The chain has TRBV5-1 and TRBJ2-7; 7 bases are shared with TRBD1. Looked up from germline, CDR1 is SGHRS and CDR2 is YFSETQ. Unmatched junction bases numbered 10, after V lost 3 bases and J lost 4 bases. The CDR3 consists of 15 residues. The CDR3 sequence is CASSWGAGGKYEQYF. CDR3 bases: TGCGCCAGCAGCTGGGGCGCAGGGGGAAAGTACGAGCAGTACTTC.

V is TRBV7-9 and J is TRBJ1-1; D unresolved. Germline-derived CDR1 and CDR2 are SEHNR and FQNEAQ (reference sequence). Trimming removed 3 bases at V and 1 base at J, with 12 bases between. The CDR3 totals 15 residues. CDR3 in DNA: TGTGCCAGCAGCTTCGGAGGGAACCCGAACACTGAAGCTTTCTTT. This sequence encodes CASSFGGNPNTEAFF.

This clone was observed once. This chain uses TRBV5-1 with TRBJ2-7; a possible D gene is TRBD1 (6 bases). The CDR3 runs 14 residues. V was shortened by 4 bases and J by 2 bases, with 13 bases between the two germline ends. Germline V gives CDR1 SGHRS, CDR2 YFSETQ. This CDR3 is CASSPWTATYEQYF. CDR3 sequence (DNA): TGCGCCAGCAGCCCCTGGACAGCCACCTACGAGCAGTACTTC.

The chain has TRBV24-1 and TRBJ2-7; TRBD2 is a possible D gene (6 bases). The V gene's germline CDR1 is KGHDR and CDR2 SFDVKD. CDR3 length equals 14 residues. V gave up 6 bases and J gave up 5 bases, with 16 bases separating them. CDR3 sequence reads: CATSLGGPRHEQYF. Here the CDR3 DNA reads TGTGCCACCAGTCTCGGGGGTCCCCGTCACGAGCAGTACTTC.

This chain links TRBV7-2 with TRBJ2-2; D is undetermined. Germline-derived CDR1 and CDR2 are SGHTA and FQGNSA. Trimming took off 1 base at V and 6 bases at J, with 21 bases between the two ends. The CDR3 spans 18 residues. CDR3 region: CASSLVPVRVSAAGELFF. DNA of the CDR3: TGTGCCAGCAGCTTAGTTCCCGTCCGTGTCTCTGCGGCCGGGGAGCTGTTTTTT.

This clone showed up just once. This rearrangement joins TRBV2 to TRBJ1-6; the D gene is possibly TRBD1 (6 bases). Germline CDR1 and CDR2: SNHLY and FYNNEI. V lost 6 bases and J 0 bases, leaving 15 bases between the germline ends. The CDR3 has 17 amino acids. The DNA of the CDR3 is TGTGCCAGCAGGACTACAGGGTCCAGCTCCTATAATTCACCCCTCCACTTT. Translated: CASRTTGSSSYNSPLHF. The full variable domain, completed using reference TRBV2 and TRBJ1-6, is EPEVTQTPSHQVTQMGQEVILRCVPISNHLYFYWYRQILGQKVEFLVSFYNNEISEKSEIFDDQFSVERPDGSNFTLKIRSTKLEDSAMYFCASRTTGSSSYNSPLHFGNGTRLTVT.

This clone was detected a few times. This chain uses TRBV27 with TRBJ2-3, with 11 bases matching TRBD2. Per germline, CDR1 MNHEY and CDR2 SMNVEV (reference sequence). This CDR3 has 16 residues. V lost 3 bases to trimming and J lost 2 bases; unmatched junction nucleotides: 4. The CDR3 DNA sequence: TGTGCCAGCAGTTTCGGGACTAGCGGTTTCACAGATACGCAGTATTTT. Translation gives CASSFGTSGFTDTQYF.

CDR3 bases: TGTGCCAGCAGTTTAACCGGGACAGGGGGACAAAAACTGTTTTTT. As protein: CASSLTGTGGQKLFF. The V and J genes are TRBV28 and TRBJ1-4, with TRBD1 identical over 11 bases. The CDR3 has 15 residues. CDR1 is MDHEN, CDR2 SYDVKM, per germline. J lost 9 bases, V lost 2 bases, and 5 bases had no gene match.